The source of this T cell receptor (beta chain) is a study of blood T cell repertoires in COVID-19. Profiled with immunoSEQ multiplex PCR; TCRdb holds only in-frame clones, not every one. The table shows around 170,000 clones, with 84% occurring only once. V shed 3 bases, J shed 7 bases, and the junction held 5 bases outside the gene matches. The CDR3 covers 15 residues. The germline gives CDR1 MDHEN, CDR2 SYDVKM. V usage is TRBV28 and J usage is TRBJ1-6; 8 bases fit TRBD1. This clonotype was obtained from a woman between 50 and 59 years old who had recovered from COVID-19. Sequencing was done on a sample of PBMCs or T cells enriched from blood (not recorded which). The DNA of the CDR3 is TGTGCCAGCAGTTTCCAGGACAGGGTCAATTCACCCCTCCACTTT. This encodes CASSFQDRVNSPLHF.